A selection of T cell receptor beta chains follows, all from one sample in a study of shared clonotypes between healthy human individuals. Using immunoSEQ multiplex PCR, the repertoire was profiled, and TCRdb retains in-frame clones only, with some absent. Among roughly 650,000 clones listed, around 97% were seen once. The sample consisted of naive CD4+ T cells sorted from blood. These receptors were collected from a woman aged 25 to 39 in good health. The CDR3 runs from the conserved cysteine through the conserved F or W. The D gene is left open where the match is weak. The size field is filled for only some rows; it gives once, few, many or a size class.

d_call: -; j_call: TRBJ2-2; v_call: TRBV6-1; clone_size: -; cdr3_aa: CASSGMTVTGELFF; cdr3_nt: TGTGCCAGCAGTGGGATGACAGTCACCGGGGAGCTGTTTTTT
d_call: -; j_call: TRBJ1-4; v_call: TRBV29-1; clone_size: -; cdr3_aa: CSVVLFSSYRDHDELFF; cdr3_nt: TGCAGCGTTGTTCTTTTTTCGAGCTATAGGGACCATGACGAACTGTTTTTT
d_call: -; j_call: TRBJ2-6; v_call: TRBV19; clone_size: -; cdr3_aa: CASSIYPRDTFATTGANVLTF; cdr3_nt: TGTGCCAGTAGTATATACCCAAGGGACACTTTCGCGACTACTGGGGCCAACGTCCTGACTTTC
d_call: -; j_call: TRBJ2-7; v_call: TRBV2; clone_size: once; cdr3_aa: CASSEETPGAYEQYF; cdr3_nt: TGTGCCAGCAGTGAAGAAACGCCGGGGGCCTACGAGCAGTACTTC
d_call: -; j_call: TRBJ2-7; v_call: TRBV27; clone_size: -; cdr3_aa: CASSLDPFTYEQYF; cdr3_nt: TGTGCCAGCAGTTTGGACCCCTTTACCTACGAGCAGTACTTC
d_call: -; j_call: TRBJ2-2; v_call: TRBV4-1; clone_size: once; cdr3_aa: CASSQGGTHDTGELFF; cdr3_nt: TGCGCCAGCAGCCAAGGAGGGACACACGACACCGGGGAGCTGTTTTTT
d_call: -; j_call: TRBJ1-1; v_call: TRBV28; clone_size: once; cdr3_aa: CASSYPRGGLDTEAFF; cdr3_nt: TGTGCCAGCAGTTACCCGAGGGGGGGGTTGGACACTGAAGCTTTCTTT
d_call: -; j_call: TRBJ2-4; v_call: TRBV19; clone_size: -; cdr3_aa: CASSKTGRPDIQYF; cdr3_nt: TGTGCCAGTAGTAAGACAGGACGTCCAGACATTCAGTACTTC
d_call: -; j_call: TRBJ2-5; v_call: TRBV7-9; clone_size: once; cdr3_aa: CASSLEGSVSETQYF; cdr3_nt: TGTGCCAGCAGCTTAGAGGGTTCGGTAAGCGAGACCCAGTACTTC
d_call: TRBD1; j_call: TRBJ1-1; v_call: TRBV30; clone_size: -; cdr3_aa: CAWSRNRIPTGDTEAFF; cdr3_nt: TGTGCCTGGAGTAGAAACAGGATCCCGACAGGGGACACTGAAGCTTTCTTT
d_call: TRBD2; j_call: TRBJ2-5; v_call: TRBV5-1; clone_size: -; cdr3_aa: CASSLAWLAGGQETQYF; cdr3_nt: TGCGCCAGCAGCTTGGCCTGGCTAGCGGGAGGGCAAGAGACCCAGTACTTC
d_call: TRBD1; j_call: TRBJ2-3; v_call: TRBV7-9; clone_size: -; cdr3_aa: CASSPGQGTSSIRDTQYF; cdr3_nt: TGTGCCAGCAGCCCAGGACAGGGAACCTCCAGCATTCGAGATACGCAGTATTTT
d_call: -; j_call: TRBJ2-1; v_call: TRBV18; clone_size: -; cdr3_aa: CASSPQLAAGQFF; cdr3_nt: TGTGCCAGCTCACCACAGCTCGCGGCGGGGCAGTTCTTC
d_call: TRBD2; j_call: TRBJ2-7; v_call: TRBV6-1; clone_size: -; cdr3_aa: CASRTSAGGPEQYF; cdr3_nt: TGTGCCAGCAGAACCTCAGCGGGAGGGCCCGAGCAGTACTTC
d_call: TRBD1; j_call: TRBJ2-3; v_call: TRBV5-4; clone_size: -; cdr3_aa: CASSFTGGSSTDTQYF; cdr3_nt: TGTGCCAGCAGCTTTACAGGGGGCTCGAGCACAGATACGCAGTATTTT
d_call: TRBD1; j_call: TRBJ1-5; v_call: TRBV6-5; clone_size: -; cdr3_aa: CASSYSYRGDQPQHF; cdr3_nt: TGTGCCAGCAGTTACTCTTACAGGGGGGATCAGCCCCAGCATTTT
d_call: TRBD1; j_call: TRBJ2-4; v_call: TRBV15; clone_size: -; cdr3_aa: CATSRPLGTVAKNIQYF; cdr3_nt: TGTGCCACCAGCAGACCCCTAGGGACAGTAGCCAAAAACATTCAGTACTTC
d_call: TRBD1; j_call: TRBJ1-3; v_call: TRBV6-6; clone_size: -; cdr3_aa: CASSYGQGVTGNTIYF; cdr3_nt: TGTGCCAGCAGTTACGGTCAGGGGGTTACTGGAAACACCATATATTTT
d_call: -; j_call: TRBJ1-5; v_call: TRBV6-5; clone_size: -; cdr3_aa: CASSYSPGHNQPQHF; cdr3_nt: TGTGCCAGCAGTTACTCACCAGGCCACAATCAGCCCCAGCATTTT
d_call: -; j_call: TRBJ2-5; v_call: TRBV7-6; clone_size: -; cdr3_aa: CASSFGGPGGETQYF; cdr3_nt: TGTGCCAGCAGCTTCGGAGGGCCCGGTGGGGAGACCCAGTACTTC
d_call: -; j_call: TRBJ2-3; v_call: TRBV4-2; clone_size: -; cdr3_aa: CASSQDRSGPSTDTQYF; cdr3_nt: TGTGCCAGCAGCCAAGATCGGAGCGGCCCTAGCACAGATACGCAGTATTTT
d_call: -; j_call: TRBJ2-1; v_call: TRBV28; clone_size: -; cdr3_aa: CASIMGLSYNEQFF; cdr3_nt: TGTGCCAGCATCATGGGGCTGTCCTACAATGAGCAGTTCTTC
d_call: -; j_call: TRBJ1-1; v_call: TRBV19; clone_size: -; cdr3_aa: CASSIGALDAFF; cdr3_nt: TGTGCCAGTAGTATCGGGGCTCTTGATGCTTTCTTT
d_call: -; j_call: TRBJ1-1; v_call: TRBV28; clone_size: -; cdr3_aa: CASSSHGAGGTEAFF; cdr3_nt: TGTGCCAGCAGTTCTCACGGAGCGGGTGGAACTGAAGCTTTCTTT
d_call: TRBD2; j_call: TRBJ2-4; v_call: TRBV28; clone_size: -; cdr3_aa: CASSFRGREVIQYF; cdr3_nt: TGTGCCAGCAGTTTCCGTGGGAGGGAGGTCATTCAGTACTTC
d_call: -; j_call: TRBJ2-7; v_call: TRBV2; clone_size: -; cdr3_aa: CASSRVRYEQYF; cdr3_nt: TGTGCCAGCAGTCGTGTCCGGTACGAGCAGTACTTC
d_call: -; j_call: TRBJ1-4; v_call: TRBV6-1; clone_size: once; cdr3_aa: CASSEGVWKLFF; cdr3_nt: TGTGCCAGCAGTGAAGGCGTTTGGAAACTGTTTTTT
d_call: -; j_call: TRBJ1-1; v_call: TRBV2; clone_size: once; cdr3_aa: CASSEGVQGGTEAFF; cdr3_nt: TGTGCCAGCAGTGAAGGCGTACAGGGAGGGACTGAAGCTTTCTTT